The 13 T cell receptor beta chains reported below all come from one sample, sequenced in a study of OX40 agonist ivuxolimab in advanced cancers. The data were produced by immunoSEQ multiplex PCR, yet TCRdb's version contains in-frame clones alone and is incomplete. The sample holds about 65,000 clones; roughly 89% are singletons and the top ten take 1% to 1.2%. The source was CD4+ or CD8+ T cells sorted from blood, collected in a trial of the OX40 agonist ivuxolimab. The source is an adult with an advanced solid tumor such as melanoma, head and neck, liver or kidney cancer.

Only a few counts were recorded for this clone. The gene calls are TRBV4-2 and TRBJ2-2, with D uncertain. The CDR3 is made up of 13 amino acids. The V gene's germline CDR1 is LGHNA and CDR2 YNFKEQ. V lost 1 base, J lost 6 bases, and 6 bases lay in between. Written as DNA, the CDR3 is TGTGCCAGCAGCCAAGCGCTAGCCGGGGAGCTGTTTTTT. Protein product: CASSQALAGELFF.

The chain has TRBV6-1 and TRBJ1-2; the D is unclear. V gave up 8 bases and J gave up 6 bases, with 10 bases separating them. This CDR3 has 11 residues. CDR1 MNHNS and CDR2 SASEGT come from the germline V gene. DNA for the CDR3: TGTGCCAGCCAAGGAATTGATGGCTACACCTTC. As protein: CASQGIDGYTF.

This chain connects TRBV6-5 to TRBJ1-2; 8 bases fit TRBD1. The CDR3 spans 15 residues. Germline CDR1 is MNHEY and CDR2 is SVGAGI. J lost 4 bases, V lost 6 bases, and 10 bases had no gene match. CDR3 loop: CASRNGQGRTYGYTF. The CDR3 DNA reads TGTGCCAGCAGGAACGGACAGGGCCGTACCTATGGCTACACCTTC.

CDR3 amino acids: CASSREQSETQYF. The CDR3 nucleotides read TGTGCCAGCAGTAGAGAACAGTCAGAGACCCAGTACTTC. The rearrangement links TRBV2 to TRBJ2-5; D unclear. Germline V gives CDR1 SNHLY, CDR2 FYNNEI. The CDR3 spans 13 residues. V was pared by 5 bases and J by 4 bases, with 11 bases between.

This clone was found once. J is TRBJ2-3 and V is TRBV6-6, with D possibly being TRBD1 (6 bases). This CDR3 has 13 residues. Germline assignment: CDR1 MNHNY and CDR2 SVGAGI (reference sequence). V was trimmed by 0 bases and J by 6 bases, leaving 7 bases between them. This CDR3 reads CASSYSRGDTQYF. The CDR3 coding sequence is TGTGCCAGCAGTTACTCGAGGGGGGATACGCAGTATTTT.

The chain couples TRBV6-1 to TRBJ1-1; 7 nucleotides agree with TRBD1. Per germline, CDR1 MNHNS and CDR2 SASEGT. CDR3 length: 11 amino acids. V was clipped by 7 bases and J by 7 bases; unmatched bases: 3. CDR3 nucleotide sequence: TGTGCCAGCACTAACAGGGGTGAAGCTTTCTTT. Translating gives CASTNRGEAFF.

The chain recombines TRBV2 with TRBJ2-7; TRBD1 might be the D (6 bases). Germline values: CDR1 SNHLY, CDR2 FYNNEI. The CDR3 is 11 residues long. V was clipped by 9 bases and J by 6 bases, with 12 bases between them. The CDR3 DNA reads as TGTGCCAGTACTACAGGGAGCGAGCAGTACTTC. It codes for CASTTGSEQYF.

The V and J genes are TRBV7-6 and TRBJ2-3; either TRBD1 or TRBD2 may fit D (6 bases each). Germline CDR1 SGHVS, CDR2 FNYEAQ. The germline V and J ends were trimmed by 4 bases and 3 bases, with 17 bases remaining between them. The CDR3 is 16 amino acids. CDR3 DNA: TGTGCCAGCAGCTCCCCGTTCCGGGGGCCTACAGATACGCAGTATTTT. Its translation is CASSSPFRGPTDTQYF.

The chain combines TRBV4-2 with TRBJ1-5, with D possibly being TRBD1 (5 bases). V was clipped by 4 bases and J by 6 bases, with 13 bases between them. There are 14 residues in the CDR3. Germline loops: CDR1 LGHNA, CDR2 YNFKEQ. DNA of the CDR3: TGTGCCAGCAGCCGGGGGGAAATGGGTCAGCCCCAGCATTTT. Encoded protein: CASSRGEMGQPQHF.

V is TRBV18 and J is TRBJ1-2; TRBD1 aligns across 8 bases. This CDR3 has 12 residues. J gave up 7 bases and V 2 bases, and 0 bases lay outside the gene matches. Germline CDR1 reads KGHSH; CDR2 reads LQKENI. The CDR3 DNA follows: TGTGCCAGCTCACCAGGACAGGGTGGCTACACCTTC. Its translation is CASSPGQGGYTF.

The chain combines TRBV6-5 with TRBJ2-3; 11 bases map to TRBD2. The CDR3 sequence is 13 residues long. With 6 bases clipped from V and 5 bases from J, the junction kept 1 base outside the gene matches. Per germline, CDR1 MNHEY and CDR2 SVGAGI. Here the CDR3 reads CASRTSGGDTQYF. Written as DNA, the CDR3 is TGTGCCAGCAGAACTAGCGGGGGAGATACGCAGTATTTT.

About this clone: An end of the junction differs from the germline gene, which may be a read error. The chain uses TRBV5-1 and TRBJ2-2, with TRBD1 matching 7 bases. CDR3 length: 15 residues. Germline lookup yields CDR1 SGHRS and CDR2 YFSETQ. The CDR3 is CATSAGTANTGELFF. The CDR3 DNA follows: TGCGCCACCAGCGCCGGGACAGCGAACACCGGGGAGCTGTTTTTT.

The chain employs TRBV30 and TRBJ1-4, with no clear D. Germline V gene data show CDR1 as GTSNPN and CDR2 as SVGIG (reference sequence). V was pared by 0 bases and J by 7 bases, with 6 bases between. The CDR3 covers 12 residues. The CDR3 DNA sequence: TGTGCCTGGAGTGTAGGTGGTGAAAAACTGTTTTTT. Its translation: CAWSVGGEKLFF.